These 16 T cell receptor beta chains were all obtained from the same sample, sequenced in a study of PD-1 blockade in classical Hodgkin lymphoma. The method was immunoSEQ multiplex PCR; TCRdb's version includes in-frame clones alone and lacks a portion of them. The data show about 32,000 clones, around 90% seen once. The time point denotes: cycle 4 day 1 (C4D1), after more than five weeks of nivolumab. All patients relapsed after autologous stem cell transplantation, and brentuximab vedotin exposure varied. Magnetic negative selection of thawed PBMCs was the method by which CD4+ T cells were purified. Sample: CD4+ T cells from blood, taken before the fourth cycle of nivolumab. The receptors were gathered from a human donor with classical Hodgkin lymphoma.

This chain links TRBV28 with TRBJ1-5, with D perhaps TRBD1 (5 bases). Germline values: CDR1 MDHEN, CDR2 SYDVKM. This CDR3 is 16 amino acids long. With 6 bases removed from V and 0 bases from J, the gap between germline ends came to 15 bases. CDR3 DNA sequence: TGTGCCAGCAGAATTCCCTCCGGGGCTAGCAATCAGCCCCAGCATTTT. It specifies CASRIPSGASNQPQHF.

The chain uses TRBV15 and TRBJ2-1; TRBD1 or TRBD2 may be the D gene (6 bases each). Deletions cut 0 bases from V and 3 bases from J, with 24 bases between. Germline lookup yields CDR1 LNHNV and CDR2 YYDKDF (reference sequence). The CDR3 consists of 20 residues. In DNA, the CDR3 is TGTGCCACCAGCAGAGACTGGGGGGCCCGTTGGGGAGTGGTCTACAATGAGCAGTTCTTC. Translating it yields CATSRDWGARWGVVYNEQFF.

The V gene is TRBV5-1, the J gene TRBJ1-2; unclear D gene. Trimming pared 4 bases from V and 3 bases from J, leaving 19 bases between. This CDR3 is 16 amino acids long. Germline assignment: CDR1 SGHRS and CDR2 YFSETQ. The CDR3 sequence is CASSPTLGNEHYGYTF. The CDR3 coding sequence is TGCGCCAGCAGCCCGACCTTGGGAAACGAACACTATGGCTACACCTTC.

The chain joins TRBV7-9 to TRBJ1-4; no reliable D call. CDR1 and CDR2 (germline): SEHNR, FQNEAQ (reference sequence). The CDR3 has 15 amino acids. V dropped 10 bases and J dropped 3 bases, with 18 bases sitting between them. Here the CDR3 reads CAIPSEGGSNEKLFF. DNA for the CDR3: TGTGCCATTCCCTCGGAGGGCGGATCTAATGAAAAACTGTTTTTT. Filled out from reference TRBV7-9 and TRBJ1-4, the complete variable domain reads DTGVSQNPRHKITKRGQNVTFRCDPISEHNRLYWYRQTLGQGPEFLTYFQNEAQLEKSRLLSDRFSAERPKGSFSTLEIQRTEQGDSAMYLCAIPSEGGSNEKLFFGSGTQLSVL.

For this clone: The identical CDR3 is also encoded by other nucleotide sequences in the sample. V usage is TRBV6-5 and J usage is TRBJ2-7; D gene uncertain. Trimming took 0 bases from V and 6 from J, leaving 15 bases between them. The CDR3 is 15 amino acids. Germline lookup yields CDR1 MNHEY and CDR2 SVGAGI. The CDR3 spells CASSYSPGVSGEQYF. CDR3 in DNA: TGTGCCAGCAGTTACTCTCCTGGAGTCTCCGGCGAGCAGTACTTC.

This chain links TRBV5-1 with TRBJ1-4, with D unclear. Germline V gene data show CDR1 as SGHRS and CDR2 as YFSETQ. Trimming shortened V by 4 bases and J by 0 bases, and 7 bases separated the two germline ends. CDR3 length: 14 residues. The CDR3 loop reads CASSPGTTNEKLFF. The CDR3 region has the DNA TGCGCCAGCAGCCCTGGCACAACTAATGAAAAACTGTTTTTT.

J is TRBJ1-1 and V is TRBV30, with a weak D call TRBD1 (5 bases). The CDR3 totals 11 residues. Trimming pared 4 bases from V and 7 bases from J, leaving 10 bases between. Per the germline V gene, CDR1 is GTSNPN and CDR2 is SVGIG (reference sequence). The CDR3: CAWIWGGEAFF. The CDR3 region has the DNA TGTGCCTGGATATGGGGGGGTGAAGCTTTCTTT. Variable domain in full (rest from reference TRBV30 and TRBJ1-1): SQTIHQWPATLVQPVGSPLSLECTVEGTSNPNLYWYRQAAGRGLQLLFYSVGIGQISSEVPQNLSASRPQDRQFILSSKKLLLSDSGFYLCAWIWGGEAFFGQGTRLTVV.

This CDR3 is CASSLEGGRRETQYF. CDR3 bases: TGTGCCAGCAGCCTTGAGGGGGGGCGGCGAGAGACCCAGTACTTC. The chain couples TRBV27 to TRBJ2-5, with D perhaps TRBD2 (7 bases). The length of the CDR3 is 15 residues. The V gene lost 6 bases and the J gene lost 4 bases, with 18 bases spanning the gap. Germline V gene data show CDR1 as MNHEY and CDR2 as SMNVEV (reference sequence).

The chain joins TRBV28 to TRBJ2-5, with TRBD1 identical over 9 bases. CDR1 is MDHEN, CDR2 SYDVKM, per germline. The CDR3 totals 14 residues. The V segment lost 5 bases and the J segment 5 bases; nucleotides outside the gene matches: 6. As DNA, the CDR3 is TGTGCCAGCAGTACCGGACAGGGGTGGGAGACCCAGTACTTC. This gives the protein CASSTGQGWETQYF. Looking up the rest from reference TRBV28 and TRBJ2-5 gives the full variable domain: DVKVTQSSRYLVKRTGEKVFLECVQDMDHENMFWYRQDPGLGLRLIYFSYDVKMKEKGDIPEGYSVSREKKERFSLILESASTNQTSMYLCASSTGQGWETQYFGPGTRLLVL.

V and J are TRBV7-2 and TRBJ1-2, with TRBD1 matching over 7 bases. J gave up 8 bases and V 1 base, and 10 bases lay outside the gene matches. This CDR3 has 15 amino acids. Per germline, CDR1 SGHTA and CDR2 FQGNSA. The DNA of the CDR3 is TGTGCCAGCAGCTTAGGTCATGCAGGGGGTTACGGCTACACCTTC. It yields the protein CASSLGHAGGYGYTF.

The V gene is TRBV18, the J gene TRBJ2-1; D assignment may be TRBD1 or TRBD2 (5 bases each). Germline V gene sequence: CDR1 KGHSH, CDR2 LQKENI. CDR3 length equals 17 residues. Trimming took 5 bases from V and 7 from J, leaving 24 bases between them. CDR3 sequence: CASSSGDQGRFRNEQFF. CDR3 DNA sequence: TGTGCCAGCTCATCAGGAGACCAGGGACGGTTCAGGAATGAGCAGTTCTTC.

The V and J genes are TRBV7-3 and TRBJ2-3; D assignment may be TRBD1 or TRBD2 (5 bases each). V lost 4 bases to trimming and J lost 1 base, with 12 bases between them. Germline CDR1 reads SGHTA; CDR2 reads FQGTGA. The CDR3 is made up of 15 amino acids. The DNA for the CDR3 is TGTGCCAGCAGCTCAGCGGTGGGGGGCACAGATACGCAGTATTTT. Its protein product is CASSSAVGGTDTQYF.

The V and J genes are TRBV10-3 and TRBJ1-2, with 12 bases lining up with TRBD1. Germline V gives CDR1 ENHRY, CDR2 SYGVKD. V trimming: 6 bases; J trimming: 8 bases; junction bases outside the gene matches: 10. The CDR3 is 15 amino acids. The CDR3 sequence is CAIRTGTGGDRGYTF. CDR3 coding DNA: TGTGCCATCAGAACCGGGACAGGGGGCGATAGGGGCTACACCTTC.

The rearrangement links TRBV28 to TRBJ2-3, with D possibly matching TRBD2 (5 bases). The V gene's germline CDR1 is MDHEN and CDR2 SYDVKM. Trimming pared 2 bases from V and 0 bases from J, leaving 15 bases between. The CDR3 covers 17 residues. The CDR3, as DNA: TGTGCCAGCAGTTTACAGACGGGGTACCCTAGCACAGATACGCAGTATTTT. Translated: CASSLQTGYPSTDTQYF.

This clone was recorded only once. V is TRBV12-5 and J is TRBJ1-1; unclear D gene. V dropped 4 bases and J dropped 4 bases, with 10 bases sitting between them. The CDR3 length is 13 residues. Per the germline V gene, CDR1 is LGHNT and CDR2 is FRNRAP. The CDR3 region is CASGSDLLTEAFF. The CDR3 DNA reads TGTGCTAGTGGTTCGGACCTACTCACTGAAGCTTTCTTT.

The chain uses TRBV30 and TRBJ1-1; no reliable D call. Germline V gene sequence: CDR1 GTSNPN, CDR2 SVGIG (reference sequence). The CDR3 is made up of 13 amino acids. V was pared by 3 bases and J by 3 bases, with 11 bases between. In DNA form, the CDR3 reads TGTGCCTGGAGCGGGAGGGCCCACACTGAAGCTTTCTTT. Protein: CAWSGRAHTEAFF.